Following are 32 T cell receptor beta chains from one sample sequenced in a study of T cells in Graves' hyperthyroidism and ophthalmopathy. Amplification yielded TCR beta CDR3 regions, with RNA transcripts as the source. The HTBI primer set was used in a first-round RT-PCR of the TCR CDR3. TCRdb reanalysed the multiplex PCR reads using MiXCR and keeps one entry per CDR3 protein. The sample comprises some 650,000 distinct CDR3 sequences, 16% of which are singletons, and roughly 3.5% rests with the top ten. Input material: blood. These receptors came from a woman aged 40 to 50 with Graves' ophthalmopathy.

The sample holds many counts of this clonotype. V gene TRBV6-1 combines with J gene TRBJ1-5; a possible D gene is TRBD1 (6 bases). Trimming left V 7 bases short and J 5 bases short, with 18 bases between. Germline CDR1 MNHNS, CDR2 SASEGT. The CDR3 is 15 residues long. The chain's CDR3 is CASTLGGGKDQPQHF. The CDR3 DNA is TGTGCCAGCACGTTGGGCGGGGGCAAGGATCAGCCCCAGCATTTT.

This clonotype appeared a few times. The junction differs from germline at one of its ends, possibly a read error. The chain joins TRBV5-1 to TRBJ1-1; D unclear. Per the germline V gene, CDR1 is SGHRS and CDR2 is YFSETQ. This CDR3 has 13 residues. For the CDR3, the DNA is TGTGCCAGCAGCCTATCTAAGAACACTGAAGCTTTCTTT. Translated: CASSLSKNTEAFF.

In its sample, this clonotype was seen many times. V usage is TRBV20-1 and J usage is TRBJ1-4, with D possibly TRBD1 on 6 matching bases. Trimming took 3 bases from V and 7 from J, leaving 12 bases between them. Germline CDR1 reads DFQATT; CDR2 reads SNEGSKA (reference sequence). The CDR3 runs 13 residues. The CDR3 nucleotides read TGCAGTGCTAGCAACACAGGGAGTGAAAAACTGTTTTTT. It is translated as CSASNTGSEKLFF.

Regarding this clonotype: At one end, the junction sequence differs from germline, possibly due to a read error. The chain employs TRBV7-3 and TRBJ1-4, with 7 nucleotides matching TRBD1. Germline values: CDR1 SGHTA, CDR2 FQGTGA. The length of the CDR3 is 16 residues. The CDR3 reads CASSRRLGGGSEKLFF. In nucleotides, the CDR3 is TGCGCCAGCAGCCGCCGGTTAGGGGGCGGGAGTGAAAAACTGTTTTTT.

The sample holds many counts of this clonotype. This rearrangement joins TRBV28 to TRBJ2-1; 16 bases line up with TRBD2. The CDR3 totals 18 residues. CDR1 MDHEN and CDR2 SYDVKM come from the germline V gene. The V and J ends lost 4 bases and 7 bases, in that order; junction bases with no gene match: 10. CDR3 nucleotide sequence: TGTGCCAGCAGTTGGGCCGGGACTAGCGGGAGGGCCCGAAATGAGCAGTTCTTC. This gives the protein CASSWAGTSGRARNEQFF.

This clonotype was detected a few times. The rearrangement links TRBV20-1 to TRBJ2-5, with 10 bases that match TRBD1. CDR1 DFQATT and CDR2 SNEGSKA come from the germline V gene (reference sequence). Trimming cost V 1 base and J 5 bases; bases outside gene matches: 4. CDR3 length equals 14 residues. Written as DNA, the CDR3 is TGCAGTGCTAGAGTTCCGGGACAGGGGGAGACCCAGTACTTC. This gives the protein CSARVPGQGETQYF.

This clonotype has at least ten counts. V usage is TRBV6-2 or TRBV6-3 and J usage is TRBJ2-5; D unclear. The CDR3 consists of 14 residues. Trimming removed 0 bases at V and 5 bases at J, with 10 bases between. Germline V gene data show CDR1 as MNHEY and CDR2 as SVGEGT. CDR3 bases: TGTGCCAGCAGTTACTCGAGTAAAAGGGAGACCCAGTACTTC. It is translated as CASSYSSKRETQYF.

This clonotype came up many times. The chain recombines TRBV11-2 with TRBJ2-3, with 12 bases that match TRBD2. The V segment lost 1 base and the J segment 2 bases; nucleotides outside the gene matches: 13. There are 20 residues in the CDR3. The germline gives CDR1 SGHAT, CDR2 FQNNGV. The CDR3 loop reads CASSLGGASGRGRHTDTQYF. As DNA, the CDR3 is TGTGCCAGCAGCTTAGGAGGAGCTAGCGGGAGGGGCCGCCACACAGATACGCAGTATTTT.

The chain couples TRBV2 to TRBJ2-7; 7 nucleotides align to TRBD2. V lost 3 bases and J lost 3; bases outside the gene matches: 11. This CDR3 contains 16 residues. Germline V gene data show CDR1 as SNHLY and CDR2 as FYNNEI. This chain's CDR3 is CASSDFGGGTNYEQYF. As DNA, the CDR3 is TGTGCCAGCAGTGATTTCGGGGGAGGGACTAACTACGAGCAGTACTTC.

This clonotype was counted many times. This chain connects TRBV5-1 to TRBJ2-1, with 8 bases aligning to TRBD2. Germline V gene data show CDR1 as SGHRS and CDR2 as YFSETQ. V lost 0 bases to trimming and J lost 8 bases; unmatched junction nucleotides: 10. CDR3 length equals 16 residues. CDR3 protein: CASSLVRRGAGDEQFF. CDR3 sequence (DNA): TGCGCCAGCAGCTTGGTCCGGCGGGGGGCAGGGGATGAGCAGTTCTTC. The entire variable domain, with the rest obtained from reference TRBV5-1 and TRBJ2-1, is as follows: KAGVTQTPRYLIKTRGQQVTLSCSPISGHRSVSWYQQTPGQGLQFLFEYFSETQRNKGNFPGRFSGRQFSNSRSEMNVSTLELGDSALYLCASSLVRRGAGDEQFFGPGTRLTVL.

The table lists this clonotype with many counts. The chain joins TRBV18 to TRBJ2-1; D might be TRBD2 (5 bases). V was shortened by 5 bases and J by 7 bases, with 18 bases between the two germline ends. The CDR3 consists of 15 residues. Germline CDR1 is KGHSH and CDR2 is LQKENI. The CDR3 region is CASSARSTGFNEQFF. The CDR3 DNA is TGTGCCAGCTCAGCCCGATCTACGGGGTTTAATGAGCAGTTCTTC.

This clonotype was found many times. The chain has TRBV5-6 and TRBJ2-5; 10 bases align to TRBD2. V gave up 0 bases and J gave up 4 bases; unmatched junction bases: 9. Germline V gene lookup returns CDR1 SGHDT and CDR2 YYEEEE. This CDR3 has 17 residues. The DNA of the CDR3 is TGTGCCAGCAGCTTGGCCCCTTTCTTAGCGGGGGGAGAGACCCAGTACTTC. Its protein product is CASSLAPFLAGGETQYF.

This chain's CDR3 is CASRYSGAWADTQYF. In nucleotides, the CDR3 is TGTGCCAGCAGATATAGCGGGGCCTGGGCAGATACGCAGTATTTT. The genes are TRBV12-3 or TRBV12-4 and TRBJ2-3; 8 bases line up with TRBD2. The CDR3 runs to 15 residues. J gave up 4 bases and V 6 bases, and 9 bases lay outside the gene matches.

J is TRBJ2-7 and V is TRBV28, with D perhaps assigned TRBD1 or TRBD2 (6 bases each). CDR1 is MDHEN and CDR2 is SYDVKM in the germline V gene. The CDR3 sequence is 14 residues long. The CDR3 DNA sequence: TGTGCCAGCAGTCCACCCGGGACGACTAGACAGGAAACCGTC. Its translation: CASSPPGTTRQETV.

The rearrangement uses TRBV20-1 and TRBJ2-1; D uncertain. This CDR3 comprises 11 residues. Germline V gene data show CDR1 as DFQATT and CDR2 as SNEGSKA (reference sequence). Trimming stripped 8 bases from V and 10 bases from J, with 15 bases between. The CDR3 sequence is CSSLGGREQFF. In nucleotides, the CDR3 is TGCAGTAGCTTAGGCGGTCGGGAGCAGTTCTTC.

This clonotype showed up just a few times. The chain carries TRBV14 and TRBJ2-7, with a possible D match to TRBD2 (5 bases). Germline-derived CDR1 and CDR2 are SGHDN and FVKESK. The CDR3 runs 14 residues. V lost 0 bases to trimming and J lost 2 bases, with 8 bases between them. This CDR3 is CASSQDRDTYEQYF. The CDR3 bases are TGTGCCAGCAGCCAAGATCGGGATACCTACGAGCAGTACTTC.

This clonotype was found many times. The CDR3 bases are TGTGCCAGCATAGGTTCCGGCGGGTTGGCAGATACGCAGTATTTT. Its protein product is CASIGSGGLADTQYF. The rearrangement links TRBV7-9 to TRBJ2-3; D possibly corresponds to TRBD2 (5 bases). The CDR3 length is 15 residues. Looked up from germline, CDR1 is SEHNR and CDR2 is FQNEAQ (reference sequence). V lost 7 bases, J lost 4 bases, and 18 bases lay in between.

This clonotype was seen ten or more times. In DNA form, the CDR3 reads TGTGCCAGCAGCTTAGTTCTGGTCGAAGCTTTCTTT. It encodes CASSLVLVEAFF. The J gene is TRBJ1-1, the V gene TRBV7-2; no reliable D call. This CDR3 is built from 12 residues. V dropped 1 base and J dropped 8 bases, with 8 bases sitting between them. CDR1 is SGHTA, CDR2 FQGNSA, per germline.

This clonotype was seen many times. CDR3 nucleotides: TGTGCCAGCTCACCACTTACAGGGAACACCGGGGAGCTGTTTTTT. Translated, it gives CASSPLTGNTGELFF. The rearrangement joins TRBV18 to TRBJ2-2; the D gene is possibly TRBD1 (5 bases). Between the trimmed V and J ends, which lost 1 base and 1 base, there was a span of 7 bases. CDR1 is KGHSH, CDR2 LQKENI, per germline. CDR3 size: 15 residues.

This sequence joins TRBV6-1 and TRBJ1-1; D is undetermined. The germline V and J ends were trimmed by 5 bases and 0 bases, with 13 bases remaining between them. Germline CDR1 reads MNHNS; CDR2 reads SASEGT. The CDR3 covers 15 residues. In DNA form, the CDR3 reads TGTGCCAGCAGTCTCTCACATAGTATGAACACTGAAGCTTTCTTT. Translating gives CASSLSHSMNTEAFF.

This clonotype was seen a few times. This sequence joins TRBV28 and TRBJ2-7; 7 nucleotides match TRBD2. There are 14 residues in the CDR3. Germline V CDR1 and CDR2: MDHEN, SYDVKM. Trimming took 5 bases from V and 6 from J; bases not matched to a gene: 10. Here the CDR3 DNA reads TGTGCCAGCAGTGGCAGGACTAGTCGTGGCGAGCAGTACTTC. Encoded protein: CASSGRTSRGEQYF.

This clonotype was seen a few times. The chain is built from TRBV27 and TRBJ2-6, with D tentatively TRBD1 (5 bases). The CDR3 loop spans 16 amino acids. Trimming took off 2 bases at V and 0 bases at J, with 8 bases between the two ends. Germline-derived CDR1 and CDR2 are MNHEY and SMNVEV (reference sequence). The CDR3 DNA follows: TGTGCCAGCAGTTTAGGGGCAAGCTCTGGGGCCAACGTCCTGACTTTC. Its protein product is CASSLGASSGANVLTF.

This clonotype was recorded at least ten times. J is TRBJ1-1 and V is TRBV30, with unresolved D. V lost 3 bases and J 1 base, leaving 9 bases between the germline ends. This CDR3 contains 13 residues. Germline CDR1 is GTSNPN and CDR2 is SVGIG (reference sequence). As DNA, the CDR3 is TGTGCCTGGAGAGCAACGAGGAACACTGAAGCTTTCTTT. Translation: CAWRATRNTEAFF.

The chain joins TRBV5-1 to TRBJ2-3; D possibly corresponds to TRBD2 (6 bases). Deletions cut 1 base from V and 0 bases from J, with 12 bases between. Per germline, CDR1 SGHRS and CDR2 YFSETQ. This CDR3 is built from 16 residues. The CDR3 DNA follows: TGCGCCAGCAGCTTGCGGGGGTCTCCTAGCACAGATACGCAGTATTTT. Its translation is CASSLRGSPSTDTQYF.

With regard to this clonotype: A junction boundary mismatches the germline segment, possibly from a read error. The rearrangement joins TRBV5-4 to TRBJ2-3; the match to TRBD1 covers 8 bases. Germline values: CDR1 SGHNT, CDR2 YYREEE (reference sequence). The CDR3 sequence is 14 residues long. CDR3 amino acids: CASRLGQDVPFWYF. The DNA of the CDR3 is TGTGCCAGCCGCTTGGGACAGGACGTTCCGTTCTGGTATTTT. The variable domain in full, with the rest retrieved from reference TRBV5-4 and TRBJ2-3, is ETGVTQSPTHLIKTRGQQVTLRCSSQSGHNTVSWYQQALGQGPQFIFQYYREEENGRGNFPPRFSGLQFPNYSSELNVNALELDDSALYLCASRLGQDVPFWYFGPGTRLTVL.

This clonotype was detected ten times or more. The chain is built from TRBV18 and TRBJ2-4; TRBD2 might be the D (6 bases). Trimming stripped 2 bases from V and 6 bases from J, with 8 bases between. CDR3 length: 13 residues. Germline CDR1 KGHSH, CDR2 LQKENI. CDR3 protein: CASSPGGRNIQYF. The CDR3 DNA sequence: TGTGCCAGCTCACCAGGAGGGAGAAACATTCAGTACTTC.

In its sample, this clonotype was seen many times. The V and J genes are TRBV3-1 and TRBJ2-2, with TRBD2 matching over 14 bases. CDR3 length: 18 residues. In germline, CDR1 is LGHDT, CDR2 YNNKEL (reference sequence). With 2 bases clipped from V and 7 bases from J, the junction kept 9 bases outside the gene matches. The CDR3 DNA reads TGTGCCAGCAGCCAAAGATTGGGACTAGCGGGAGTCCTCGGGGAGCTGTTTTTT. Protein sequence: CASSQRLGLAGVLGELFF.

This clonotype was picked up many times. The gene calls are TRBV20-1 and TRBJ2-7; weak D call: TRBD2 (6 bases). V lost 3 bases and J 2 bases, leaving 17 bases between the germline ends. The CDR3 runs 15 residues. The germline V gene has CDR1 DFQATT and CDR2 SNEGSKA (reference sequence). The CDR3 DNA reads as TGCAGTGCTAGCTTACCGGTGGCGGGGACCTACGAGCAGTACTTC. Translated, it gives CSASLPVAGTYEQYF.

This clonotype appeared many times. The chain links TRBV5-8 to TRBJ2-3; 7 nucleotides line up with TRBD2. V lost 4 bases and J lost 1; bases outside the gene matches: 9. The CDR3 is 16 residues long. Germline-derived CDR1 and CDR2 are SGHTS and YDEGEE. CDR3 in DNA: TGTGCCAGCAGCCCTGGTGGGCTAGCGGGCACAGATACGCAGTATTTT. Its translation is CASSPGGLAGTDTQYF.

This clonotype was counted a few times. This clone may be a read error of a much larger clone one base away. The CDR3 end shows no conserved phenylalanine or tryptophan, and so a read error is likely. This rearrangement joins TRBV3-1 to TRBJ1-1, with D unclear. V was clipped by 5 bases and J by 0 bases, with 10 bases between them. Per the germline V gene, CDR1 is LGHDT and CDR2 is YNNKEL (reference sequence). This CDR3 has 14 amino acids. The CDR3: CASSLRSVNTEAFS. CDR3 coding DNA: TGTGCCAGCAGCTTGAGGAGTGTGAACACTGAAGCTTTCTCT.

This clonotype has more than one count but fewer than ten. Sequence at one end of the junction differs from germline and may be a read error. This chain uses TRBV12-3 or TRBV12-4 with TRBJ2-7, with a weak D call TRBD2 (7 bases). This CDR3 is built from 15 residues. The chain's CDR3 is CASSLRGGLSYEQHF. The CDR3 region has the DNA TGTGCCAGCAGTTTAAGGGGGGGCCTCTCCTACGAGCAGCACTTC.

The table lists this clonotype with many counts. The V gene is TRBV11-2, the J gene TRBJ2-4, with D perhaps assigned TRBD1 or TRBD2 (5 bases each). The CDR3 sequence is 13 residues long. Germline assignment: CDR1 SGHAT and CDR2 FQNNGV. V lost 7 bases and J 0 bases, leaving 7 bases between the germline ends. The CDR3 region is CASTGTAKNIQYF. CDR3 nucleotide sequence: TGTGCCAGCACCGGGACAGCCAAAAACATTCAGTACTTC.